This T cell receptor (beta chain) was recorded in a study of sequential checkpoint blockade in melanoma. Study context: First-line arms were nivolumab then ipilimumab, or the reverse, randomized 1:1.

The V and J ends lost 6 bases and 1 base respectively, with 13 bases between them. The CDR3 covers 14 residues. Germline CDR1 reads MNHNY; CDR2 reads SVGAGI (reference sequence). TCRdb's table, derived via immunoSEQ multiplex PCR, lists solely in-frame clones and lacks some. The data hold fewer than 11,000 clones, with 55% to 85% observed a single time. In its sample, this clone was seen a few times. Sample treatment: randomized to nivolumab then ipilimumab (arm A) or the reverse (arm B). This specimen consisted of CD8+ T cells sorted from blood (inferred from file names), obtained from a patient given nivolumab and ipilimumab in sequence. The chain recombines TRBV6-6 with TRBJ2-7, with D uncertain. The sequence came from a human donor with melanoma. DNA for the CDR3: TGTGCCAGCAGCAGGATTGGGCAGTCCTACGAGCAGTACTTC. Protein product: CASSRIGQSYEQYF.